This T cell receptor (beta chain) derives from a study of response to subunit inactivated influenza vaccine. TCRdb analysed the RT-PCR reads with MiXCR anew, one entry per CDR3 protein. The data hold over 750,000 distinct CDR3 sequences, with 21% observed a single time. For this clonotype: As yet, its antigen is unknown.

Germline CDR1 is MNHNS and CDR2 is SASEGT. V lost 8 bases to trimming and J lost 6 bases; unmatched junction nucleotides: 8. This CDR3 has 13 amino acids. Study-wide findings and caveats: Authors proposed each seasonal influenza vaccination draws in few new T cells.

Source: PBMCs from blood, taken roughly 5 days after vaccination. The clonotype originates from a man aged 50 to 59 who received an inactivated influenza vaccine. The chain joins TRBV6-1 to TRBJ2-7, with TRBD1 identical over 9 bases. The CDR3 is CASQGTGYSEQYF. CDR3 in DNA: TGTGCCAGCCAAGGGACAGGGTACTCCGAGCAGTACTTC.